These T cell receptor beta chains were read from a single sample in a study of monozygotic twins with inflammatory bowel disease. TCRdb re-called the 5' RACE reads, yielding one record per CDR3 amino acid sequence without DNA. The table lists 200,000 to 250,000 distinct CDR3 sequences. The sample was blood. These receptors were collected from a human donor with ulcerative colitis or Crohn's disease, or a healthy co-twin of an affected twin (not recorded which). Each CDR3 is given with its conserved first and last residue. The order of the fields is J gene, V gene, CDR3 protein.

TRBJ2-7,TRBV5-1,CASSTHNTYEQYF
TRBJ2-2,TRBV15,CATSRGLGGGTGELFF
TRBJ1-2,TRBV20-1,CSATVFAGDGYTF
TRBJ2-2,TRBV20-1,CSARPWEPLNTGELFF
TRBJ2-5,TRBV6-5,CASSYSSRETQYF
TRBJ2-5,TRBV4-1,CASAPSSGGMRGKTQYF
TRBJ1-2,TRBV2,CASRERHPTNYGYTF
TRBJ1-2,TRBV5-1,CASSLDLGQDGYTF
TRBJ2-1,TRBV7-2,CASSFVMTSGHEQFF
TRBJ2-7,TRBV7-6,CASSTTGGNEQYF
TRBJ2-2,TRBV4-1,CASSQEQYSPNTGELFF
TRBJ1-2,TRBV18,CASSPQGGTRHGYTF
TRBJ2-7,TRBV6-1,CASSEAGRGSPYEQYF
TRBJ2-7,TRBV7-6,CASSLAGTGPGEQYF
TRBJ2-3,TRBV7-2,CASSPRRDYPGDTQYF
TRBJ2-7,TRBV12-3/TRBV12-4,CASRPAIPSHEQYF
TRBJ1-1,TRBV29-1,CTYVGLVNTEAFF
TRBJ1-4,TRBV2,CASSEEAALMKNCFF
TRBJ1-4,TRBV2,CASSSPDRELNEKLFF
TRBJ2-6,TRBV20-1,CSARGWGRSGANVLTF
TRBJ2-4,TRBV18,CASSRYPRGAKNIQYF
TRBJ2-1,TRBV5-4,CASSLAGRVGSFEQFF
TRBJ2-7,TRBV19,CASTESGTRSSYEQYF
TRBJ1-1,TRBV4-2,CASSQDETGLNTEAFF
TRBJ1-4,TRBV7-9,CASSLGQGVSANEKLFF
TRBJ1-1,TRBV9,CASSVSPGLGDTEAFF
TRBJ2-3,TRBV10-3,CAIRQTGVGTDTQYF
TRBJ1-1,TRBV5-5,CASSLVGRVRNTEAFF
TRBJ1-1,TRBV6-5,CASSYSSSAGDTEAFF
TRBJ2-1,TRBV5-4,CASSSPGLANEQFF
TRBJ2-2,TRBV20-1,CSARVQAFPGELFF
TRBJ2-5,TRBV2,CASSFGLAGTETQYF
TRBJ1-2,TRBV5-1,CASSSSTGPYGYTF
TRBJ2-3,TRBV3-1,CASSRPNTDTQYF
TRBJ2-5,TRBV7-7,CASSSTGVRETQYF
TRBJ2-1,TRBV24-1,CATSDPGTGYVGEQFF
TRBJ1-2,TRBV20-1,CSANKQGDFYGYTF
TRBJ1-2,TRBV20-1,CSALGGGRKPSNYGYTF
TRBJ2-2,TRBV6-1,CASSEGREVGELFF
TRBJ1-6,TRBV5-1,CASSLFAPGQGVLGALHF
TRBJ1-1,TRBV11-2,CASSLAGSWRAFF
TRBJ2-3,TRBV5-1,CASSRGGLMADTQYF
TRBJ1-2,TRBV12-3/TRBV12-4,CASSLPGYGYTF
TRBJ2-7,TRBV5-1,CASSLHGPGATYEQYF
TRBJ1-2,TRBV29-1,CSALTIQNASPLDREALSYTF
TRBJ2-3,TRBV7-3,CASSLTPNTQYF
TRBJ2-1,TRBV3-1,CASSPLRLAGDEQFF
TRBJ2-2,TRBV11-3,CASSPRGYTGELFF
TRBJ2-7,TRBV19,CASSIRGQIYEQYF
TRBJ1-1,TRBV28,CASSPGSGAITEAFF
TRBJ2-5,TRBV5-1,CASSPAVAGEETQYF
TRBJ2-5,TRBV20-1,CSARKGVQETQYF